The rows below give T cell receptor beta chains drawn from one sample of a study of response to subunit inactivated influenza vaccine. MiXCR was run by TCRdb on the RT-PCR reads, yielding one entry per CDR3 protein. Here the sample spans 700,000 to 900,000 distinct CDR3 sequences, about 20% being singletons. The material sequenced was PBMCs from blood, taken about 5 days after vaccination. Receptor source: a man aged 45-60 years who received an inactivated influenza vaccine. Each CDR3 is given with its conserved first and last residue. The D gene is left open where the match is weak. Expanded clones get a size class; other rows say once, few or many, or leave the size out.

abundance,d_gene,v_gene,j_gene,CDR3aa,CDR3nt
few,-,TRBV20-1,TRBJ2-7,CSARADPREPDEQYF,TGCAGTGCTAGAGCAGACCCCCGGGAGCCAGACGAGCAGTACTTC
-,-,TRBV11-2,TRBJ2-3,CASSSASGPTYF,TGTGCCTCCAGCTCGGCCAGCGGTCCAACGTATTTT
-,TRBD2,TRBV5-8,TRBJ2-7,CASSSSGLAGVKRQYF,TGTGCCAGCAGCTCCTCGGGACTAGCGGGAGTTAAACGGCAGTACTTC
-,-,TRBV27,TRBJ1-2,CASSPNRQGRGSF,TGTGCCAGCAGCCCAAACCGCCAGGGGCGCGGTTCCTTC
once,-,TRBV20-1,TRBJ2-7,CSATSDGLEQYF,TGCAGTGCAACCTCAGATGGTCTAGAGCAGTACTTC
-,-,TRBV29-1,TRBJ1-4,CSVAHPGTAEKLFF,TGCAGCGTCGCACACCCTGGGACGGCCGAAAAACTGTTTTTT
few,-,TRBV12-3/TRBV12-4,TRBJ2-7,CASNLQGSYEQYF,TGTGCCAGCAATTTACAGGGCTCCTACGAGCAGTACTTC
-,-,TRBV20-1,TRBJ2-7,CSAERDTLPHEQYF,TGCAGTGCGGAACGGGACACACTACCGCACGAGCAGTACTTC
few,TRBD1,TRBV20-1,TRBJ1-1,CSAGRTGRDTEAFF,TGCAGTGCTGGGAGGACAGGGAGAGACACTGAAGCTTTCTTT
-,-,TRBV11-2,TRBJ2-7,CASSWGLNYEQYF,TGTGCCAGCAGCTGGGGACTTAACTACGAGCAGTACTTC
-,TRBD2,TRBV6-1,TRBJ2-1,CASSGPPGLAGRAPYNEQFF,TGTGCCAGCAGTGGCCCCCCGGGACTAGCGGGAAGGGCGCCGTACAATGAGCAGTTCTTC
few,-,TRBV5-5,TRBJ2-3,CASTLGLGWYF,TGTGCCAGCACCCTGGGCCTCGGATGGTATTTT
-,-,TRBV6-6,TRBJ1-5,CASSRPSEPQHF,TGTGCCAGCAGTCGCCCTTCGGAGCCCCAGCATTTT
few,TRBD2,TRBV20-1,TRBJ2-2,CSATRAGGQTGELFF,TGCAGTGCTACTCGAGCGGGAGGGCAAACCGGGGAGCTGTTTTTT
-,-,TRBV13,TRBJ2-1,CASSSSPGQSGLFGWVSYNEQFF,TGTGCCAGCAGCTCCTCCCCGGGACAATCGGGACTATTTGGGTGGGTCTCCTACAATGAGCAGTTCTTC
-,TRBD2,TRBV19,TRBJ2-5,CASSMRRGDLRTQYF,TGTGCCAGTAGTATGAGGCGGGGGGATTTAAGGACCCAGTACTTC
few,-,TRBV12-3/TRBV12-4,TRBJ2-7,CASSPLGGRNYEQYF,TGTGCCAGCAGTCCTCTAGGGGGGCGAAACTACGAGCAGTACTTC
few,-,TRBV7-2,TRBJ1-3,CASSLGLPSGNTIYF,TGTGCCAGCAGCTTAGGACTGCCCTCTGGAAACACCATATATTTT
few,TRBD1,TRBV20-1,TRBJ2-1,CSARDGQGNGNEQFF,TGCAGTGCTAGGGACGGACAGGGGAATGGTAATGAGCAGTTCTTC
few,-,TRBV29-1,TRBJ2-1,CSVTQRREDEQFF,TGCAGCGTTACCCAGCGGCGAGAAGATGAGCAGTTCTTC
-,-,TRBV20-1,TRBJ2-3,CSARDLGGSSTDTQYF,TGCAGTGCTAGAGATCTTGGCGGCTCTAGCACAGATACGCAGTATTTT
-,-,TRBV27,TRBJ2-7,CASSLSDGNYYEQYF,TGTGCCAGCAGTTTATCCGACGGAAATTACTACGAGCAGTACTTC